This TCR beta chain was documented in a study of B cell selection in AIRE deficiency. Study-level results: Approximately 31% of healthy-shared Treg sequences were found among patient Tconv cells. Shorter CDR3s marked shared Treg sequences, biased toward few non-templated insertions.

Sorting defined conventional CD4 T cells as CD4+CD127+. Control samples were from healthy, unrelated donors. To note about this clone: Its antigen is unidentified.

Libraries were prepared by immunoSEQ multiplex PCR; TCRdb keeps only in-frame clonotypes and omits some of them. The sample consists of roughly 24,000 clones, 96% of them appearing once. The germline V gene has CDR1 SNHLY and CDR2 FYNNEI. This CDR3 has 14 amino acids. J lost 1 base, V lost 6 bases, and 2 bases had no gene match. The clonotype comes from a human donor in good health. The sequenced material came from CD4+CD127+ conventional T cells sorted from PBMCs. The chain combines TRBV2 with TRBJ1-1; 10 bases agree with TRBD1. The CDR3 sequence is CASRRDRGNTEAFF. For the CDR3, the DNA is TGTGCCAGCAGGCGGGACAGGGGGAACACTGAAGCTTTCTTT.